This TCR beta chain was sequenced for a study of siplizumab effects on memory and regulatory T cells. Study observations and caveats: Under siplizumab, alloreactive sequences traced to unstimulated CD4+ memory cells were significantly reduced.

To note about this clone: Its specificity is unknown.

Produced via immunoSEQ multiplex PCR; TCRdb's table is partial and in-frame only. The sample holds about 110,000 clones, 92% seen once. The specimen was Tregs sorted from blood. The origin of this receptor is a human donor in good health.

The CDR3 sequence is CASSASSRAGGGYTF. The CDR3 DNA is TGTGCCAGCAGTGCGAGTTCCCGGGCAGGGGGGGGCTACACCTTC. This sequence joins TRBV2 and TRBJ1-2; 7 bases line up with TRBD1. V was clipped by 4 bases and J by 8 bases; unmatched bases: 13. Germline lookup yields CDR1 SNHLY and CDR2 FYNNEI. The CDR3 has 15 residues.